The present T cell receptor beta chain was sequenced within a study of beta chain features in type 1 diabetes listed by TCRdb under 2018. Turning to the overall study: Mean age, gender distribution, total cell number and subset yield were not different between patients and healthy donors. A total of roughly 98,000,000 sorted cells were examined across all samples, and a strong correlation was observed between cell number per subset and RNA yield. In the study, TCRB repertoires of sorted circulating CD4+ T cell subsets from recently diagnosed type 1 diabetes patients were compared with those of matched healthy donors. Regulatory and stem cell-like memory subsets were obtained from only 8 patients and roughly eight healthy donors, while naive and central memory subsets were obtained from all 30 or so donors.

Each donor gave one peripheral blood draw, about 110 mL on average, collected into heparinised tubes. Using a panel that included CD45RO, CCR7, CD25, CD127, CD95 and CD27, naive, central memory, regulatory and stem cell-like memory CD4+ T cells were sorted on a BD FACSAria II. All sorted populations exceeded 95% purity. PBMCs were separated immediately by Lymphoprep density gradient centrifugation and were stained directly, without being cultured. So that batch effects would be minimized, each experiment stained and sorted samples in pairs, pairing one healthy donor with one patient. The High Capacity cDNA Reverse Transcription Kit was used to reverse transcribe all of the isolated RNA, meaning that expressed TCRB transcripts were what got sequenced. Deep immunoSEQ sequencing was performed on naive, central memory and regulatory T cell samples, with an average of roughly 3.5 million total reads per sample. After sorted cells were lysed in RLT buffer, RNA was extracted with DNase-treated RNeasy Micro or Mini kits, with the choice depending on cell number. To prevent cross-contamination, every cell subset was processed on its own, while patient and healthy donor samples were processed together. TCRB sequences were amplified from cDNA with the immunoSEQ multiplex PCR, producing 87-bp fragments spanning the CDR3 region. The amplicons were sequenced using the Illumina HiSeq platform. The authors' pipeline ran thus. Synthetic template baselines were used to correct PCR bias computationally, reads within Hamming distance 2 were collapsed, and singletons that could not be merged were discarded. By aligning reads against IMGT, V, D and J genes, CDR3 length, and insertions or deletions at six rearrangement sites were assigned. Clonotype counts were normalized to sorted cell number within each subset before computing true diversity and Gini coefficients with the tcR R package. The overlap coefficient, calculated on TCRB nucleotide sequences, was used to measure repertoire sharing. Out-of-frame TCRB sequences from naive cells were analyzed to stand in for the pre-selection repertoire. TCRdb retrieved this table from immuneACCESS and kept in-frame rearrangements only. Not all clones are present; in checked studies, unresolved V genes account for under half, and no reason is known for the remainder. That table gives V, J and clone size, and the DNA gave D and trimming. The sample table holds 550,000 to 850,000 clones, of which roughly 12% were seen once. The top ten hold approximately 0.02% of the sample.

A note on this clone: The target of this receptor is not known. Base qualities were left out, and no much larger clone turns up one base away.

Beyond this particular receptor, the publication reports: Because the HLA sub-analyses included only small numbers of individuals, any influence of HLA type on TCRB rearrangement was left unresolved. The naive, central memory and regulatory TCRB repertoires appeared to resemble one another more closely among patients than among healthy donors. Shorter templates might have been favored by PCR, but patient and control samples were amplified and corrected together, so both groups would have been affected equally by any skew. A moderate but significant shortening of TCRB CDR3 length was observed in type 1 diabetes patients in all four CD4+ subsets. Sequencing cDNA rather than genomic DNA could over-represent highly expressing activated cells, although activation and CD3 levels did not differ between groups. Patients with type 1 diabetes made fewer insertions and deleted more nucleotides at VDJ recombination sites, implying thymic rearrangement abnormalities.

The CDR3, from cysteine to phenylalanine, totals 13 residues. CDR3 DNA is the only sequence kept; it has 39 bases, read in frame from the first base. CDR1 SNHLY and CDR2 FYNNEI were looked up in the germline V gene. V is reduced by 2 bases and J by 2 bases, leaving a spacing of 6 bases between them. This clonotype was obtained from a man aged 18 to 30 with type 1 diabetes. Sequencing was done on a sample of naive CD4+ T cells from blood. The cell subset or site tag for this specimen amounts to: true naive CD4+ T cells. Rearrangement joined TRBV2 to TRBJ1-2; confidence is insufficient to name the D gene. CDR3 sequence: CASSELRNYGYTF. The DNA sequence is TGTGCCAGCAGTGAACTGAGAAACTATGGCTACACCTTC.